This record covers a single TCR beta chain. This clone has just a few counts. Its antigen remains unidentified. Qualities for individual bases were not recorded, and no much larger clone is one base off. V loses 6 bases, J loses 4 bases, and the germline ends lie 12 bases apart. CDR1 SGHVS and CDR2 FQNEAQ are derived from the germline V gene. Inclusive of the bounding cysteine and phenylalanine, the CDR3 is 14 residues long. The only DNA kept is the CDR3, 42 bases in frame from the first base. From each donor, a single peripheral blood sample of about 120 mL on average was drawn into heparinised tubes. Naive, central memory, regulatory and stem cell-like memory CD4+ T cells were sorted on a BD FACSAria II using a panel including CD45RO, CCR7, CD25, CD127, CD95 and CD27. Every sorted population had a purity above 95%. PBMCs were isolated right away by Lymphoprep density gradient centrifugation and were stained directly, without culture. So that batch effects would be minimized, each experiment stained and sorted samples in pairs, pairing one healthy donor with one patient.

The entire isolated RNA was reverse transcribed using the High Capacity cDNA Reverse Transcription Kit, and thus expressed TCRB transcripts were sequenced. Deep immunoSEQ sequencing was applied to naive, central memory and regulatory T cell samples, giving an average of roughly 3.3 million total reads per sample. Sorted cells were lysed in RLT buffer and RNA was extracted with DNase-treated RNeasy Micro or Mini kits, depending on cell number. Each cell subset was processed separately to prevent cross-contamination, with patient and healthy donor samples processed together. TCRB sequences were amplified from cDNA with the immunoSEQ multiplex PCR, producing 87-bp fragments spanning the CDR3 region. Sequencing of the amplicons was performed on the Illumina HiSeq platform. In the paper's pipeline: PCR bias was computationally corrected using synthetic template baselines, reads within Hamming distance 2 were collapsed, and singletons that could not be merged were discarded. Reads were aligned against IMGT so that V, D and J genes, CDR3 length and insertions or deletions at six rearrangement sites could be assigned. Within each subset, clonotype counts were normalized to sorted cell number, and only after that were true diversity and Gini coefficients computed with the tcR R package. The overlap coefficient, calculated on TCRB nucleotide sequences, was used to quantify repertoire sharing. TCRdb holds this immuneACCESS table with in-frame rearrangements only. Some clones are missing; in checked studies, unresolved V genes explain under half, and the rest has no known cause. V and J calls and clone size are copied from that table; D and trimming were computed from the DNA. The sample table contains about 160,000 clones; only one count was recorded for 10% to 13% of them. The ten biggest clones cover more than 0.45% of the sample.

The sample comes from a study of beta chain features in type 1 diabetes listed by TCRdb under 2018. Context from the whole study: Patients and healthy donors did not differ in mean age, gender distribution, total cell number or subset yield. A total of 107,917,701 sorted cells were examined across all samples, and RNA yield correlated strongly with the number of cells per subset. The study compared TCRB repertoires of sorted circulating CD4+ T cell subsets between recently diagnosed type 1 diabetes patients and matched healthy donors. Whereas all 30 or so donors provided naive and central memory subsets, regulatory and stem cell-like memory subsets were isolated from just 8 patients and roughly 8 healthy donors. What the authors observed across the whole study: Patients with type 1 diabetes made fewer insertions and deleted more nucleotides at VDJ recombination sites, implying thymic rearrangement abnormalities. PCR might favor shorter templates, but patient and control samples were amplified and corrected together, so any skew would affect both groups equally. Type 1 diabetes patients showed a moderate but significant shortening of TCRB CDR3 length in all four CD4+ subsets. The naive, central memory and regulatory TCRB repertoires appeared to resemble one another more closely among patients than among healthy donors. Sequencing cDNA rather than genomic DNA could over-represent highly expressing activated cells, although activation and CD3 levels did not differ between groups. Because the HLA sub-analyses included only small numbers of individuals, any influence of HLA type on TCRB rearrangement was left unresolved.

In this chain, TRBV7-8 is recombined with TRBJ1-4, and perhaps TRBD1 as D gene, on 6 matching bases. The sample taken for sequencing was central memory CD4+ T cells from blood. The source of this sequence is a man aged 25-40 years with type 1 diabetes. The CDR3 here reads CASRLDSNNEKLFF. Here is the DNA: TGTGCCAGCAGATTGGACAGCAATAATGAAAAACTGTTTTTT.